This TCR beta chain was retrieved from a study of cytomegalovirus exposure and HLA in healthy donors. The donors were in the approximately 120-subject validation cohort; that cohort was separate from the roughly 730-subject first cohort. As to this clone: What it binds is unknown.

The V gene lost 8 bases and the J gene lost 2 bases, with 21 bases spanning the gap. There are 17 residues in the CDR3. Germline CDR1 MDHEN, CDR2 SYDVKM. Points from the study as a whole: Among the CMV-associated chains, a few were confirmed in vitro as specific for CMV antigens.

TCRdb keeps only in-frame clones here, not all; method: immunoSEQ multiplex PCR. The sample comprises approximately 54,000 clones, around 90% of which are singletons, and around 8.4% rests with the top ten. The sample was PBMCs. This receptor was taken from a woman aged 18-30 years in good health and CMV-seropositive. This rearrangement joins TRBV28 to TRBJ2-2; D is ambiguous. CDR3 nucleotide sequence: TGTGCCAGCCCTATGCCCGCCGTTCGCAAAAACACCGGGGAGCTGTTTTTT. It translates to CASPMPAVRKNTGELFF.